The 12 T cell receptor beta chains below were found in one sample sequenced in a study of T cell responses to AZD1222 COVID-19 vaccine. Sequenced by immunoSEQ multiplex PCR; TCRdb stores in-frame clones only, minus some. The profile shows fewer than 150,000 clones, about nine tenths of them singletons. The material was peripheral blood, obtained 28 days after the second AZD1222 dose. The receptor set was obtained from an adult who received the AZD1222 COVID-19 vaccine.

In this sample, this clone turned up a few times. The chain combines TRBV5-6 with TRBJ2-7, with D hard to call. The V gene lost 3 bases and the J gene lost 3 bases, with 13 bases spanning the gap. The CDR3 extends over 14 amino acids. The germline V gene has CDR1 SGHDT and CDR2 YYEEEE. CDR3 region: CASSYRRGFYEQYF. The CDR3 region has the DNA TGTGCCAGCAGCTACCGACGAGGATTCTACGAGCAGTACTTC. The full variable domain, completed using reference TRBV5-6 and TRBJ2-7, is DAGVTQSPTHLIKTRGQQVTLRCSPKSGHDTVSWYQQALGQGPQFIFQYYEEEERQRGNFPDRFSGHQFPNYSSELNVNALLLGDSALYLCASSYRRGFYEQYFGPGTRLTVT.

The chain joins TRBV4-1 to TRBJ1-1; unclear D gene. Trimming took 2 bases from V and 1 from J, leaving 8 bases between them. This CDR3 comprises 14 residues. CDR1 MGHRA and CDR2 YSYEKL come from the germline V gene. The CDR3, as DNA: TGCGCCAGCAGCCAACGCACCCAGAACACTGAAGCTTTCTTT. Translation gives CASSQRTQNTEAFF.

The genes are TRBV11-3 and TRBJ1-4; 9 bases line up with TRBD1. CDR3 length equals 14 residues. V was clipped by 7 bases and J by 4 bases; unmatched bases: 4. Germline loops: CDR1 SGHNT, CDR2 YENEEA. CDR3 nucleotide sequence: TGTGCCAGCACCAGGACAGGGGTTAATGAAAAACTGTTTTTT. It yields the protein CASTRTGVNEKLFF. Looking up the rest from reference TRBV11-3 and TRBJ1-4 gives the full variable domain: EAGVVQSPRYKIIEKKQPVAFWCNPISGHNTLYWYLQNLGQGPELLIRYENEEAVDDSQLPKDRFSAERLKGVDSTLKIQPAELGDSAVYLCASTRTGVNEKLFFGSGTQLSVL.

The CDR3 here is CASTTGSGYTF. CDR3 coding DNA: TGTGCCAGCACGACAGGCTCCGGCTACACCTTC. This chain connects TRBV3-1 (or the pseudogene TRBV3-2) to TRBJ1-2, with D possibly matching TRBD1 (6 bases). The CDR3 spans 11 residues. The V end was cut by 7 bases, the J end by 8 bases, with 11 bases between. CDR1 and CDR2 (germline): LGHDT, YNNKEL (reference sequence).

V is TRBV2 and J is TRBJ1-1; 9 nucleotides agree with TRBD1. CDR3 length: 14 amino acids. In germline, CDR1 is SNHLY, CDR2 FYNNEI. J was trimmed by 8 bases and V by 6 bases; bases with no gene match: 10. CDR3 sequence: CASRATGGGPEAFF. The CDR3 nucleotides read TGTGCCAGCAGGGCAACAGGGGGCGGACCAGAAGCTTTCTTT.

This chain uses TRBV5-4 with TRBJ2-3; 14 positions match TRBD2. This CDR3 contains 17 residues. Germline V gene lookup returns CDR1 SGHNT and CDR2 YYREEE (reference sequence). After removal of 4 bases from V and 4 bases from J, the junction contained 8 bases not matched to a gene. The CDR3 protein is CASSLTSGGAGADTQYF. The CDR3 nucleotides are TGTGCCAGCAGCCTGACTAGCGGGGGGGCCGGGGCAGATACGCAGTATTTT.

The CDR3 protein is CASSLALDVHSTYEQYF. CDR3 DNA: TGCGCCAGCAGCTTGGCCCTGGACGTTCACTCGACGTACGAGCAGTACTTC. The V call is TRBV5-1, the J call TRBJ2-7, with unresolved D. Germline CDR1 and CDR2: SGHRS and YFSETQ. The CDR3 has 17 amino acids. Between the trimmed V and J ends, which lost 0 bases and 4 bases, there was a span of 20 bases.

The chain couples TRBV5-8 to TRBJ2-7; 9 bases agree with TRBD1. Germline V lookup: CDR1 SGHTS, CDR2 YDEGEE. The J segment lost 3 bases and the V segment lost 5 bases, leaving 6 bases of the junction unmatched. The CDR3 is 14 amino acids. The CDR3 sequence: CASSPQGANYEQYF. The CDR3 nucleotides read TGTGCCAGCAGTCCACAGGGGGCTAACTACGAGCAGTACTTC.

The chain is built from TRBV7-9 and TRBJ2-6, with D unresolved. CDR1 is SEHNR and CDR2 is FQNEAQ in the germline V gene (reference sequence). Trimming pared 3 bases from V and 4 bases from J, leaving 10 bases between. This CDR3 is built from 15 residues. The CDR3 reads CASSFPESGANVLTF. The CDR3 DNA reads TGTGCCAGCAGCTTTCCAGAGTCCGGGGCCAACGTCCTGACTTTC. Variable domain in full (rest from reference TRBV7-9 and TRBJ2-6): DTGVSQNPRHKITKRGQNVTFRCDPISEHNRLYWYRQTLGQGPEFLTYFQNEAQLEKSRLLSDRFSAERPKGSFSTLEIQRTEQGDSAMYLCASSFPESGANVLTFGAGSRLTVL.

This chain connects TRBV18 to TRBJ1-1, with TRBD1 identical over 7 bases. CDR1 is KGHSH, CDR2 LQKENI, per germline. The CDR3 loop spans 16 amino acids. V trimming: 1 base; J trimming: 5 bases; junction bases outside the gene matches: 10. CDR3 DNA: TGTGCCAGCTCACCACGTGAGCGCAGGGGGAGAACTGAAGCTTTCTTT. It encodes CASSPRERRGRTEAFF. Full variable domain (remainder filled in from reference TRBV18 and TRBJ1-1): NAGVMQNPRHLVRRRGQEARLRCSPMKGHSHVYWYRQLPEEGLKFMVYLQKENIIDESGMPKERFSAEFPKEGPSILRIQQVVRGDSAAYFCASSPRERRGRTEAFFGQGTRLTVV.

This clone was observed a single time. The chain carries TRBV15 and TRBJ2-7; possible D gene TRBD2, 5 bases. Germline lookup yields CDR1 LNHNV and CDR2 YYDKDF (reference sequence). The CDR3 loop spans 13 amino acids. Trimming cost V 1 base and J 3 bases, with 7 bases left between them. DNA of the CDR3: TGTGCCACCAGCAGAGTCGAGGGCTACGAGCAGTACTTC. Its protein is CATSRVEGYEQYF.

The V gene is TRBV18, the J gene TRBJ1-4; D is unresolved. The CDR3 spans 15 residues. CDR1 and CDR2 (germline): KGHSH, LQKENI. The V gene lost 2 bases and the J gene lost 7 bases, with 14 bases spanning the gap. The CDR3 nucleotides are TGTGCCAGCTCACCATCGGCGGCCGCGGGTGAAAAACTGTTTTTT. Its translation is CASSPSAAAGEKLFF.